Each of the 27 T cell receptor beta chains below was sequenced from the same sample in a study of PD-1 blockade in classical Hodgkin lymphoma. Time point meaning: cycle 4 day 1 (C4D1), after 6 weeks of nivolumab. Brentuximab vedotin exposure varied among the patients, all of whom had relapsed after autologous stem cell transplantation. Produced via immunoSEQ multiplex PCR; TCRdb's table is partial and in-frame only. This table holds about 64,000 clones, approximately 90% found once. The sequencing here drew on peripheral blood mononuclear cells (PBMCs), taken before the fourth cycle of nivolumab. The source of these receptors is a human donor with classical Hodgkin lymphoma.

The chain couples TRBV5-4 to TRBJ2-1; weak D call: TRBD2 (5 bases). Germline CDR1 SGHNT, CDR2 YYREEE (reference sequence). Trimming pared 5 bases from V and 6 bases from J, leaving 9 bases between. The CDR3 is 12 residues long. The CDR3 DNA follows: TGTGCCAGCAGTCGGGATGTCAATGAGCAGTTCTTC. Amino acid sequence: CASSRDVNEQFF.

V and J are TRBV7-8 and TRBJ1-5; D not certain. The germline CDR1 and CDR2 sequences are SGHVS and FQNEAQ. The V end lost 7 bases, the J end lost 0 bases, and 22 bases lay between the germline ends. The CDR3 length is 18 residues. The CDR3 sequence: CASNPPGKIRYSNQPQHF. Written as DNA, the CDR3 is TGTGCCAGCAACCCTCCGGGGAAGATCAGATATAGCAATCAGCCCCAGCATTTT.

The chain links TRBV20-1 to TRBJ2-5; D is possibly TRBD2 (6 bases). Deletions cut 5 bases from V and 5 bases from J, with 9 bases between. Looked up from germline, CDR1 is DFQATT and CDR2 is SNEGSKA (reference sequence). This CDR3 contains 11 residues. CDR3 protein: CSAGGSETQYF. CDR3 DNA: TGCAGTGCTGGAGGGTCTGAGACCCAGTACTTC.

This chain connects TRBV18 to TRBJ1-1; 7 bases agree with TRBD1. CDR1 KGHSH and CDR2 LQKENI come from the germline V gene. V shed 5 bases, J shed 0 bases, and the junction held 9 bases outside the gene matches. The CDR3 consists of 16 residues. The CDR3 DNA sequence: TGTGCCAGCTCATTACAGGGGAAAGTCGTGAACACTGAAGCTTTCTTT. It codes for CASSLQGKVVNTEAFF. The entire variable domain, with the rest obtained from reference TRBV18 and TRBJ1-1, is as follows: NAGVMQNPRHLVRRRGQEARLRCSPMKGHSHVYWYRQLPEEGLKFMVYLQKENIIDESGMPKERFSAEFPKEGPSILRIQQVVRGDSAAYFCASSLQGKVVNTEAFFGQGTRLTVV.

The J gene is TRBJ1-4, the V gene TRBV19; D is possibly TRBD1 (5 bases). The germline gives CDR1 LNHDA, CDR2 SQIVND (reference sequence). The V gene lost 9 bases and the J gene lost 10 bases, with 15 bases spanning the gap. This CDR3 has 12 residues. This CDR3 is CASSKGDGKLFF. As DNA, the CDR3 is TGTGCCAGCAGCAAAGGGGACGGAAAACTGTTTTTT.

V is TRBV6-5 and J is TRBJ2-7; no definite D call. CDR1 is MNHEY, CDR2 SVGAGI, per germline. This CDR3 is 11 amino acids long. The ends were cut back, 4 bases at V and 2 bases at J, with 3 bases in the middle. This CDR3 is CASSSPYEQYF. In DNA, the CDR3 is TGTGCCAGCAGTTCACCCTACGAGCAGTACTTC.

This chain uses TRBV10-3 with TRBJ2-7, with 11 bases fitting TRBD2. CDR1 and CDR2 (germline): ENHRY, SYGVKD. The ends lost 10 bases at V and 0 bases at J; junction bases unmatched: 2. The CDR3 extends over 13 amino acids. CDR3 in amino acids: CATGLAASYEQYF. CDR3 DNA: TGTGCCACGGGACTAGCGGCCTCCTACGAGCAGTACTTC.

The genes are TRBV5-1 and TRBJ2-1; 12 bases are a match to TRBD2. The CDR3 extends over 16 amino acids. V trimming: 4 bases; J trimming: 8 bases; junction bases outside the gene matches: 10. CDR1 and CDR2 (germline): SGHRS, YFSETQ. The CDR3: CASSATLAGGLDEQFF. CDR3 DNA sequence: TGCGCCAGCAGCGCGACACTAGCGGGAGGACTCGATGAGCAGTTCTTC.

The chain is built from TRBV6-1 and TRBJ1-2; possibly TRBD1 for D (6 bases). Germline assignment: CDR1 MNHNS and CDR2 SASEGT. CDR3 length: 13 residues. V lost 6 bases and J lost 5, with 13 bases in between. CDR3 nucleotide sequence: TGTGCCAGCAGCGAGACAGGCGGGTATGGCTACACCTTC. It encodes CASSETGGYGYTF.

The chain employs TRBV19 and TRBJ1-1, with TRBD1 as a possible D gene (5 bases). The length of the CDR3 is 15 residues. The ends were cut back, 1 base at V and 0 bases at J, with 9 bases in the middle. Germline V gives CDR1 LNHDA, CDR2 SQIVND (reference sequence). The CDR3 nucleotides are TGTGCCAGTAGTATAGCCGGGGGAGTGAACACTGAAGCTTTCTTT. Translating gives CASSIAGGVNTEAFF.

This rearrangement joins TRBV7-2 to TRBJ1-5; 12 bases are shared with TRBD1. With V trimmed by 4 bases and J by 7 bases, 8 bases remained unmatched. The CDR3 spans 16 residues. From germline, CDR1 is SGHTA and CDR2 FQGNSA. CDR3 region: CASSSYGTGGGQPQHF. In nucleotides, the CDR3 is TGTGCCAGCAGCTCTTACGGGACAGGGGGCGGGCAGCCCCAGCATTTT.

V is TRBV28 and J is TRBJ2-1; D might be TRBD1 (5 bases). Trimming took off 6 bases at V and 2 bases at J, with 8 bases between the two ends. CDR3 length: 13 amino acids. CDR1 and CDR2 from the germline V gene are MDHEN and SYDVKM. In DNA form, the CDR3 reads TGTGCCAGCAGGGAGACAGCCTACAATGAGCAGTTCTTC. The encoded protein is CASRETAYNEQFF.

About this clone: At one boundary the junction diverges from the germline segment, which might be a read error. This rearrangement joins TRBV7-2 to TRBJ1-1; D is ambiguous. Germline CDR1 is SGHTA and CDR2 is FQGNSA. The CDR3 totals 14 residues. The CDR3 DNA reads TGTGCCAGCAACTTAGGACTCCAAGGAACTGAAGCTTTCTTT. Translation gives CASNLGLQGTEAFF.

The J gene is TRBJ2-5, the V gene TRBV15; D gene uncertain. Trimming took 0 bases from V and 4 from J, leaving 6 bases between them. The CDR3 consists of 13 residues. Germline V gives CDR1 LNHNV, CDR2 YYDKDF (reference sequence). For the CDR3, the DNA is TGTGCCACCAGCAGAGAGGTCCCAGAGACCCAGTACTTC. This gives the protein CATSREVPETQYF.

Here the CDR3 reads CAISESVVKNSGNTIYF. DNA of the CDR3: TGTGCCATCAGTGAGTCGGTGGTGAAGAACTCTGGAAACACCATATATTTT. The V and J genes are TRBV10-3 and TRBJ1-3; no firm D call. Looked up from germline, CDR1 is ENHRY and CDR2 is SYGVKD. The CDR3 runs to 17 residues. V lost 0 bases and J 0 bases, leaving 12 bases between the germline ends.

The CDR3 DNA is TGCGCCAGCAGCTTGGATCCGGGCCTCGACCCCTATGGCTACACCTTC. Its translation: CASSLDPGLDPYGYTF. The V gene is TRBV5-1, the J gene TRBJ1-2; D gene uncertain. Germline V lookup: CDR1 SGHRS, CDR2 YFSETQ. Trimming pared 0 bases from V and 4 bases from J, leaving 16 bases between. CDR3 size: 16 residues. The full variable domain, in which reference TRBV5-1 and TRBJ1-2 provide the parts outside the CDR3, is KAGVTQTPRYLIKTRGQQVTLSCSPISGHRSVSWYQQTPGQGLQFLFEYFSETQRNKGNFPGRFSGRQFSNSRSEMNVSTLELGDSALYLCASSLDPGLDPYGYTFGSGTRLTVV.

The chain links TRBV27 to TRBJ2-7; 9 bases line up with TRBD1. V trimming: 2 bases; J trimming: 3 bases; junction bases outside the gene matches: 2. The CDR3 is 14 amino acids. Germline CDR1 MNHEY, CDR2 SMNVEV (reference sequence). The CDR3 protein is CASSLPGQGYEQYF. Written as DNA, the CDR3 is TGTGCCAGCAGTTTACCGGGACAGGGCTACGAGCAGTACTTC.

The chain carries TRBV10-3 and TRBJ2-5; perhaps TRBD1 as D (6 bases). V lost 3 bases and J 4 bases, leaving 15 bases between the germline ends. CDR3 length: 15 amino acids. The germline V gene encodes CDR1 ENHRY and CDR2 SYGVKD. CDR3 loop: CAISESTGWTETQYF. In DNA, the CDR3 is TGTGCCATCAGTGAATCAACAGGGTGGACAGAGACCCAGTACTTC.

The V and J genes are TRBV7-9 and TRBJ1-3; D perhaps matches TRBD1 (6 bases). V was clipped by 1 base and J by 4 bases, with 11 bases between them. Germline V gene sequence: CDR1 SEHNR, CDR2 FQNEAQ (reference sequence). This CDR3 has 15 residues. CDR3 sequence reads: CASSLEGGSGNTIYF. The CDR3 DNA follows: TGTGCCAGCAGCTTAGAGGGGGGGAGCGGAAACACCATATATTTT.

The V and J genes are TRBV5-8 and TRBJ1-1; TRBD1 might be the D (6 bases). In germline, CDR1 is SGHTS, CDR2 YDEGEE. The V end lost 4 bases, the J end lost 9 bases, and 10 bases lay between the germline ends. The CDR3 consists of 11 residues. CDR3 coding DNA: TGTGCCAGCAGCCCCGGGACACAAGCTTTCTTT. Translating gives CASSPGTQAFF.

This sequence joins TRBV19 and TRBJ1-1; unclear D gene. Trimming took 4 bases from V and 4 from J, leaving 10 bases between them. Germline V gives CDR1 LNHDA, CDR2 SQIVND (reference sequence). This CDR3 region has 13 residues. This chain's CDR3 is CASSKAGPTEAFF. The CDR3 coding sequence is TGTGCCAGTAGTAAGGCCGGGCCCACTGAAGCTTTCTTT.

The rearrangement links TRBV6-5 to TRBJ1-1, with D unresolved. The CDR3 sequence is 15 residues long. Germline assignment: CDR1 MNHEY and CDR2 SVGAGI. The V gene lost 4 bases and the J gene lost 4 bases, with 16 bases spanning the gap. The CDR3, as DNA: TGTGCCAGCAGTTCCCTCTCCACATCGGGCACTGAAGCTTTCTTT. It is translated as CASSSLSTSGTEAFF.

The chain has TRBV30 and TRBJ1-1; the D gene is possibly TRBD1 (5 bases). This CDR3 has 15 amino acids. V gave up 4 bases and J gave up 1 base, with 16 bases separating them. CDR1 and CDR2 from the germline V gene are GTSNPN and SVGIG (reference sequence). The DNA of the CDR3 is TGTGCCTGGACCACCCCGGGGCTCCGGAACACTGAAGCTTTCTTT. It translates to CAWTTPGLRNTEAFF.

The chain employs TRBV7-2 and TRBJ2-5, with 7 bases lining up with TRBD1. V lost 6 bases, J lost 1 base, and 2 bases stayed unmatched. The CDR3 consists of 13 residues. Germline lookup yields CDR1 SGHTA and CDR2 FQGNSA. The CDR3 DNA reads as TGTGCCAGCAGGACAGGGTTCCAAGAGACCCAGTACTTC. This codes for CASRTGFQETQYF.

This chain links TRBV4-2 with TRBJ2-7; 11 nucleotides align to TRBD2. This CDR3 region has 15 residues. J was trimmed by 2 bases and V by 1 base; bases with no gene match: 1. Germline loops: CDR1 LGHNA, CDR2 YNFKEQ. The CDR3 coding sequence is TGTGCCAGCAGCCAAGGACTAGCGGGGACCTACGAGCAGTACTTC. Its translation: CASSQGLAGTYEQYF.

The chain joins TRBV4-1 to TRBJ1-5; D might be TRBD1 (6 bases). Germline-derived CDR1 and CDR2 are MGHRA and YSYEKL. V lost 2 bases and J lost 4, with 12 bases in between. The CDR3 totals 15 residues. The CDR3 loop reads CASSQNIQGNQPQHF. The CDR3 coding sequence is TGCGCCAGCAGCCAAAACATACAGGGAAATCAGCCCCAGCATTTT.

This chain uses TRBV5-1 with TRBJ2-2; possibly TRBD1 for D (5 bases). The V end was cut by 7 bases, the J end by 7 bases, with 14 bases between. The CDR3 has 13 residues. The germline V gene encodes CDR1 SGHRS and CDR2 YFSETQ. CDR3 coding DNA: TGCGCCAGCCATACCCAGGGTGTCGGGGAGCTGTTTTTT. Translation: CASHTQGVGELFF.